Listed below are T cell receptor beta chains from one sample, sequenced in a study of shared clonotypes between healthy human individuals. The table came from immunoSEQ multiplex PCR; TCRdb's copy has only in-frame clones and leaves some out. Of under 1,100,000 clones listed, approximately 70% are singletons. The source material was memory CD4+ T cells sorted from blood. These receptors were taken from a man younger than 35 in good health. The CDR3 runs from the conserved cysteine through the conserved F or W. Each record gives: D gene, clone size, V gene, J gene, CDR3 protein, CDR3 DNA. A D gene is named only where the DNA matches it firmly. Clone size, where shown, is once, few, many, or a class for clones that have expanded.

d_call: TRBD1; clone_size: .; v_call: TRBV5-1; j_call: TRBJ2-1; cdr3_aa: CASSWTGTGGEEQFF; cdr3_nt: TGCGCCAGCAGCTGGACCGGGACAGGGGGCGAGGAGCAGTTCTTC
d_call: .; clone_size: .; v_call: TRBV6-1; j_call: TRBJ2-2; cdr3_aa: CASRSTGVNTGELFF; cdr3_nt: TGTGCCAGCAGATCGACAGGCGTTAACACCGGGGAGCTGTTTTTT
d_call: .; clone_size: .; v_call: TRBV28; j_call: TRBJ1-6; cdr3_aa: CASSFSQQGNSPLHF; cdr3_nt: TGTGCCAGCAGTTTCTCCCAGCAGGGGAATTCACCCCTCCACTTT
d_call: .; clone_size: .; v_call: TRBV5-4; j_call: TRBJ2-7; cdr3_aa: CASSLSGSIYEQYF; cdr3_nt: TGTGCCAGCAGCTTGAGCGGGTCGATCTACGAGCAGTACTTC
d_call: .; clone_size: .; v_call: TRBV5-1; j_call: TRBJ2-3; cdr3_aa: CASSLDGRLSDTDTQYF; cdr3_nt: TGCGCCAGCAGCTTGGATGGCAGGCTCAGCGACACAGATACGCAGTATTTT
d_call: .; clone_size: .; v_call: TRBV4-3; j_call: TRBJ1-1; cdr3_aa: CASSQVMNTEAFF; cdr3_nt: TGCGCCAGCAGCCAAGTGATGAACACTGAAGCTTTCTTT
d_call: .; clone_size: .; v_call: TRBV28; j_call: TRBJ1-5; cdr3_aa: CASSLPPGRGWTGNQPQHF; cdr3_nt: TGTGCCAGCAGTTTACCCCCCGGGAGGGGATGGACGGGCAATCAGCCCCAGCATTTT
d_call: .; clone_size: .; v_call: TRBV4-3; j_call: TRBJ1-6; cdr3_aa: CASSQDPSYNSPLHF; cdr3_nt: TGCGCCAGCAGCCAAGATCCGTCCTATAATTCACCCCTCCACTTT
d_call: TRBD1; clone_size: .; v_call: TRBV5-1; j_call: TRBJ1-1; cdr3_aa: CASSLAGTGGVAFF; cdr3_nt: TGCGCCAGCAGCTTGGCAGGGACAGGGGGCGTAGCTTTCTTT
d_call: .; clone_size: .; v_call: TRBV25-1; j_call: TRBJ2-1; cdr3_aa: CASNNYNEQFF; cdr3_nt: TGTGCCAGCAACAACTACAATGAGCAGTTCTTC
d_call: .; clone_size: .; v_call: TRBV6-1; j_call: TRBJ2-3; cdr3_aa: CASAGSDTQYF; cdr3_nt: TGTGCCAGCGCCGGATCAGATACGCAGTATTTT
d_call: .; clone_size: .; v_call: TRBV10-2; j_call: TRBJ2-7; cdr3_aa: CASSEGHRSYEQYF; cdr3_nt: TGCGCCAGCAGTGAAGGGCACCGCTCCTACGAGCAGTACTTC
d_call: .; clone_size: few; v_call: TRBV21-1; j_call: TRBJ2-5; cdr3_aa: CASSKRQDRARGTQYF; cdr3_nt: TGTGCCAGCAGCAAACGGCAGGACAGGGCAAGAGGGACCCAGTACTTC
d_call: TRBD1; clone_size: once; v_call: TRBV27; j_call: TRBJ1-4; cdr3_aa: CASSFEGAGEKLFF; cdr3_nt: TGTGCCAGCAGTTTCGAGGGGGCGGGGGAAAAACTGTTTTTT
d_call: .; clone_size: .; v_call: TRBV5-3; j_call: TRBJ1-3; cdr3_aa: CAKADSAAGNTIYF; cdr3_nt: TGTGCCAAGGCGGACAGCGCCGCTGGAAACACCATATATTTT
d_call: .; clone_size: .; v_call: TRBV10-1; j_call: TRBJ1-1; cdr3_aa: CASSESGWGTEAFF; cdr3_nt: TGCGCCAGCAGTGAGTCGGGGTGGGGCACTGAAGCTTTCTTT
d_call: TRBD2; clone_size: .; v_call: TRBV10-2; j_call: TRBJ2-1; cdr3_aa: CASSELREGKNEQFF; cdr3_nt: TGCGCCAGCAGTGAGCTGCGGGAGGGCAAAAATGAGCAGTTCTTC
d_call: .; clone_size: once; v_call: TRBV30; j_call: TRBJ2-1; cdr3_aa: CAWSDLLGGQFF; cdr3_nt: TGTGCCTGGAGCGACCTTCTAGGAGGGCAGTTCTTC
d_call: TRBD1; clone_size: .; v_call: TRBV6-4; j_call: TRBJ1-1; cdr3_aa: CASSDHRDRGRERRCTEAFF; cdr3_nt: TGTGCCAGCAGTGACCATAGGGACAGGGGACGAGAACGTCGATGCACTGAAGCTTTCTTT
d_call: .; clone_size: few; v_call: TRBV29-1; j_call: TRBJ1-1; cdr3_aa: CSVDNSQGNTEAFF; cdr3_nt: TGCAGCGTTGATAATAGCCAGGGGAACACTGAAGCTTTCTTT
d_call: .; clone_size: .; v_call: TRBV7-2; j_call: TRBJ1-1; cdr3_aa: CASSLAARMNTEAFF; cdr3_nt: TGTGCCAGCAGCTTAGCCGCACGGATGAACACTGAAGCTTTCTTT
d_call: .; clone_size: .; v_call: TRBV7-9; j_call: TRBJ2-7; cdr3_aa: CASSLARGPGTYEQYF; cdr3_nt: TGTGCCAGCAGCTTAGCCCGAGGCCCCGGAACCTACGAGCAGTACTTC
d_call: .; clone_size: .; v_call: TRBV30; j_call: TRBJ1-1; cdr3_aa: CAWRGARENTEAFF; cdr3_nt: TGTGCCTGGCGAGGGGCCAGGGAGAACACTGAAGCTTTCTTT
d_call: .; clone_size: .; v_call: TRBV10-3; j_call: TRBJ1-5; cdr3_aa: CAISEASGNQPQHF; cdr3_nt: TGTGCCATCAGTGAGGCGTCAGGGAATCAGCCCCAGCATTTT
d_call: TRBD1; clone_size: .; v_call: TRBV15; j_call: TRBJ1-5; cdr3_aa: CATSRDPGGDQPQHF; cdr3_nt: TGTGCCACCAGCAGAGACCCAGGGGGCGATCAGCCCCAGCATTTT
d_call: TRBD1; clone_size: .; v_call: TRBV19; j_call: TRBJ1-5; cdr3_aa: CASTLTGASGNQPQHF; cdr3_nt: TGTGCCAGTACCCTGACAGGGGCCTCTGGCAATCAGCCCCAGCATTTT
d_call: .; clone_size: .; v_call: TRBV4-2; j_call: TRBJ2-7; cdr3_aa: CASSQGQQGTYEQYF; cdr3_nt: TGTGCCAGCAGCCAAGGTCAACAAGGCACCTACGAGCAGTACTTC
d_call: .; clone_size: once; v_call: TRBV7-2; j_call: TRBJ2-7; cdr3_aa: CASSLAHFYEQYF; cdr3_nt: TGTGCCAGCAGCTTAGCCCACTTCTACGAGCAGTACTTC
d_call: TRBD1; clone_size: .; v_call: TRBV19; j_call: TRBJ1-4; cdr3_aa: CATSGWDSNEKLFF; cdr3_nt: TGTGCCACATCGGGGTGGGACAGCAATGAAAAACTGTTTTTT
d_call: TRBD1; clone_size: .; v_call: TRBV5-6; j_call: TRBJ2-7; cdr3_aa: CASSSGTGRSEQYF; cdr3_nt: TGTGCCAGCAGTTCGGGGACAGGGCGCTCCGAGCAGTACTTC
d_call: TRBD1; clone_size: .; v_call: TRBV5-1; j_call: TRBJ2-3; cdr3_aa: CASSFGQGLNTDTQYF; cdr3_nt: TGCGCCAGCAGCTTCGGACAGGGGCTCAACACAGATACGCAGTATTTT
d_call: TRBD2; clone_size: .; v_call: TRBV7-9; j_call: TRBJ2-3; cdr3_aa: CASSWSIAGGSTDTQYF; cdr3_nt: TGTGCCAGCAGCTGGAGTATAGCGGGGGGGAGCACAGATACGCAGTATTTT
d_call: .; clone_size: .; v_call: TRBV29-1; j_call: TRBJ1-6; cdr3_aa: CSVERASSYNSPLHF; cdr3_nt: TGCAGCGTTGAGAGGGCCAGCTCCTATAATTCACCCCTCCACTTT